Listed below are T cell receptor beta chains from one sample, sequenced in a study of T cells in Graves' hyperthyroidism and ophthalmopathy. A single record per CDR3 protein comes from TCRdb applying MiXCR to the multiplex PCR reads. The top ten hold 7.9% of the sample, which has about 290,000 distinct CDR3 sequences, around 15% seen once. The specimen sequenced was blood. These TCRs come from a middle-aged woman with Graves' hyperthyroidism. CDR3s include the opening cysteine and the closing phenylalanine or tryptophan. A D gene is named only where the DNA matches it firmly. Clone size is stated in some rows and not others, as once, few, many or a class when expanded.

NA,TRBV3-1,TRBJ2-1,many,CASSQFRGAYEQFF,TGTGCCAGCAGCCAATTCAGGGGGGCCTATGAGCAGTTCTTC
NA,TRBV28,TRBJ2-7,many,CASSLLGEVYEQYF,TGTGCCAGCAGTTTATTAGGGGAGGTCTACGAGCAGTACTTC
NA,TRBV20-1,TRBJ2-3,many,CSARVLVRHRDTQYF,TGCAGTGCTAGAGTACTAGTCCGGCACAGAGATACGCAGTATTTT
NA,TRBV20-1,TRBJ2-3,many,CSASRSGGPTDTQYF,TGCAGTGCTAGTAGATCCGGAGGGCCCACAGATACGCAGTATTTT
NA,TRBV28,TRBJ1-3,NA,CASSFPSWKGNTIYF,TGTGCCAGCAGTTTTCCCTCGTGGAAAGGAAACACCATATATTTT
NA,TRBV7-9,TRBJ1-2,many,CASSLKAGLDYGYTF,TGTGCCAGCAGCTTAAAGGCGGGGTTGGACTATGGCTACACCTTC
NA,TRBV6-1,TRBJ1-2,many,CASSARSTRNYGYTF,TGTGCCAGCAGTGCCCGCTCGACCCGGAACTATGGCTACACCTTC
TRBD1,TRBV2,TRBJ2-5,many,CASRAGTGWETQYF,TGTGCCAGCAGAGCCGGGACAGGGTGGGAGACCCAGTACTTC
TRBD2,TRBV6-2/TRBV6-3,TRBJ2-7,NA,CASSGLAGRLYEQYF,TGTGCCAGCAGTGGACTAGCGGGAAGGTTATACGAGCAGTACTTC
NA,TRBV5-1,TRBJ1-5,many,CASSTDSFNQPQHF,TGCGCCAGCAGCACGGACAGTTTCAATCAGCCCCAGCATTTT
TRBD1,TRBV20-1,TRBJ1-1,many,CSASDSGGTEAFF,TGCAGTGCTAGTGATTCAGGGGGCACTGAAGCTTTCTTT
NA,TRBV5-1,TRBJ1-6,many,CASSPGDDSPLHF,TGCGCCAGCAGCCCAGGGGACGATTCACCCCTCCACTTT
NA,TRBV29-1,TRBJ2-1,NA,CSVEETETRRINNEQFF,TGCAGCGTTGAAGAGACCGAGACAAGGCGCATTAACAATGAGCAGTTCTTC
NA,TRBV20-1,TRBJ2-7,many,CSARDLAIREQYF,TGCAGTGCGAGGGACTTAGCAATCCGCGAGCAGTACTTC
NA,TRBV28,TRBJ2-5,many,CASSFPGQETQYF,TGTGCCAGCAGTTTCCCAGGGCAAGAGACCCAGTACTTC
NA,TRBV6-1,TRBJ1-5,many,CASSELQGRSNQPQHF,TGTGCCAGCAGTGAATTACAGGGACGCAGCAATCAGCCCCAGCATTTT
NA,TRBV28,TRBJ2-2,few,CASSLWGGPGELFF,TGTGCCAGCAGTTTATGGGGGGGGCCCGGGGAGCTGTTTTTT
NA,TRBV3-1,TRBJ2-3,NA,CASSHDPPLAGAATQYF,TGTGCCAGCAGCCACGATCCCCCACTAGCTGGGGCTGCTACGCAGTATTTT
TRBD1,TRBV7-9,TRBJ1-3,NA,CASSSGTGSGNTIYF,TGTGCCAGCAGCTCCGGGACAGGGTCGGGAAACACCATATATTTT
NA,TRBV2,TRBJ2-7,many,CASSESAIGSYEQYF,TGTGCCAGCAGTGAATCGGCCATAGGCTCCTACGAGCAGTACTTC
NA,TRBV27,TRBJ1-2,NA,CASSLSREDEGYGYTF,TGTGCCAGCAGTTTGTCCCGAGAAGATGAGGGCTATGGCTACACCTTC
TRBD1,TRBV5-4,TRBJ1-1,few,CASSLGTGVNTEAFF,TGTGCCAGCAGCTTGGGAACAGGGGTCAACACTGAAGCTTTCTTT
NA,TRBV27,TRBJ1-4,few,CASSSLDPRGNEKLFF,TGTGCCAGCAGTTCGCTAGACCCGCGGGGTAATGAAAAACTGTTTTTT
NA,TRBV11-2,TRBJ1-5,many,CASSLGLGQPQHF,TGTGCCAGCAGCTTAGGGTTAGGTCAGCCCCAGCATTTT
TRBD1,TRBV2,TRBJ1-2,NA,CASSDGTGGSYGYTF,TGTGCCAGCAGCGACGGGACAGGGGGCTCCTATGGCTACACCTTC
TRBD2,TRBV7-9,TRBJ2-3,many,CASSFSLSGSTDTQYF,TGTGCCAGCAGCTTTAGCCTGAGCGGGAGTACAGATACGCAGTATTTT